Listed below are T cell receptor beta chains from one sample, sequenced in a study of CD8 T cells in Susac syndrome. One entry per CDR3 protein results from TCRdb running MiXCR on the immunoSEQ multiplex PCR reads. Among approximately 140,000 distinct CDR3 sequences listed, 90% to 95% were seen once. The sample comprised CD4+ T cells from PBMCs. These receptors were taken from a human donor with multiple sclerosis. The CDR3 runs from the conserved cysteine through the conserved F or W. D genes are given only for firm matches. The size field is filled for only some rows; it gives once, few, many or a size class.

>once|TRBJ1-1|-|TRBV25-1
TGTGCCAGCAGTGATTTACTGTCGAACACTGAAGCTTTCTTT
CASSDLLSNTEAFF
>-|TRBJ1-2|-|TRBV14
TGTGCCAGCAGCCAAATGGGGATACTAGAAGGCTACACCTTC
CASSQMGILEGYTF
>once|TRBJ1-2|-|TRBV3-1
TGTGCCAGCAGCCCTGTGACAGGAGTGGGCTATGGCTACACCTTC
CASSPVTGVGYGYTF
>-|TRBJ1-1|TRBD1|TRBV27
TGTGCCAGCAGTCCTGGACAGGGTTGGAACACTGAAGCTTTCTTT
CASSPGQGWNTEAFF
>-|TRBJ2-7|TRBD1|TRBV7-2
TGTGCCAGCAGCCTCGGACAGGGAGGCGGCGAGCAGTACTTC
CASSLGQGGGEQYF
>-|TRBJ2-7|TRBD1|TRBV7-6
TGTGCCAGCAGCCGAGGACAGGTGAACTACGAGCAGTACTTC
CASSRGQVNYEQYF
>-|TRBJ2-3|TRBD2|TRBV9
TGTGCCAGCAGCGTAGTTCAAGCGGGGACAGATACGCAGTATTTT
CASSVVQAGTDTQYF
>once|TRBJ1-2|-|TRBV20-1
TGCAGTGCTTCGACCGGGGGGTACACCTTC
CSASTGGYTF
>-|TRBJ1-5|-|TRBV5-6
TGTGCCAGCAGCTTGGGTATATCAAGGAATGAGCCCCAGCATTTT
CASSLGISRNEPQHF
>-|TRBJ2-3|-|TRBV13
TGTGCCAGCAGCTTTGCGCTAGCAGACAGCACAGATACGCAGTATTTT
CASSFALADSTDTQYF
>-|TRBJ2-1|TRBD2|TRBV5-1
TGCGCCAGCAGCTTGGAGACAGCGGGAGTTAGTGAGCAGTTCTTC
CASSLETAGVSEQFF
>-|TRBJ1-2|-|TRBV12-3/TRBV12-4
TGTGCCAGCAGTTTCGGGACTGTAAGTGGCTACACCTTC
CASSFGTVSGYTF
>-|TRBJ2-7|TRBD1|TRBV10-3
TGTGCCATCAGCGGACAGGGGACGGAGCAGTACTTC
CAISGQGTEQYF
>-|TRBJ1-2|-|TRBV3-1
TGTGCCAGCAGCCAGCCTAACAGGGTTAAAGAGGGCTACACCTTC
CASSQPNRVKEGYTF
>-|TRBJ2-3|-|TRBV27
TGTGCCAGCAGTTCCCGGGCAGATACGCAGTATTTT
CASSSRADTQYF
>-|TRBJ1-1|-|TRBV30
TGTGCCTGGGGAGGGGTCACTGAAGCTTTCTTT
CAWGGVTEAFF
>-|TRBJ1-1|-|TRBV20-1
TGCATATCTGAGGGGACGGACACTGAAGCTTTCTTT
CISEGTDTEAFF
>-|TRBJ2-5|-|TRBV28
TGTGCCAGCGGCTCAGGGGAAAGAGAGACCCAGTACTTC
CASGSGERETQYF
>-|TRBJ1-5|-|TRBV20-1
TGCAGTGCCCTCAGGCTTGGGCTCAGTCAGCCCCAGCATTTT
CSALRLGLSQPQHF
>once|TRBJ2-1|-|TRBV7-9
TGTGCCAGCAGCTTAGCGTCAGGCAATGAGCAGTTCTTC
CASSLASGNEQFF